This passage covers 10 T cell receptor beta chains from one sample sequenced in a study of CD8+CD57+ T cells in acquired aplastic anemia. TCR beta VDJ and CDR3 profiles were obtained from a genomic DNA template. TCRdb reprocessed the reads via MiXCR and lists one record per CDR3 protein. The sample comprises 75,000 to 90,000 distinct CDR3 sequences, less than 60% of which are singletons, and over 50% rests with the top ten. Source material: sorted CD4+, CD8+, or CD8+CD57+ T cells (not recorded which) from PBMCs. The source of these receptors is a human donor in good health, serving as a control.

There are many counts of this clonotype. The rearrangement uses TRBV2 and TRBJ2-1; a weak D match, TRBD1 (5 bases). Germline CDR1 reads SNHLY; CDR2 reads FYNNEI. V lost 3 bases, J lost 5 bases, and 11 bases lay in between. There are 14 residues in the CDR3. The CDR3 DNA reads TGTGCCAGCAGTGAGGTGGGGCCCAACAATGAGCAGTTCTTC. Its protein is CASSEVGPNNEQFF.

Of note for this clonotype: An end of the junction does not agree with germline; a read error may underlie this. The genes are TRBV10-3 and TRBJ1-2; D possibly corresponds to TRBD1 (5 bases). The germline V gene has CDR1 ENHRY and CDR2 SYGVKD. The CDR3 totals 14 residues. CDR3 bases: TGTGCCACCAGTGAGCCGCGACAGCCCTATGGCTACACCTTC. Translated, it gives CATSEPRQPYGYTF.

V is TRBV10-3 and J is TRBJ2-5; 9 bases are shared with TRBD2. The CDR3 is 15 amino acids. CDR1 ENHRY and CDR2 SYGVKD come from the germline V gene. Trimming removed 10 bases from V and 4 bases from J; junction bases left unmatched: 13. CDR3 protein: CATRTSVGRGETQYF. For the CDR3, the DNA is TGTGCCACGCGGACTAGCGTGGGCCGGGGAGAGACCCAGTACTTC.

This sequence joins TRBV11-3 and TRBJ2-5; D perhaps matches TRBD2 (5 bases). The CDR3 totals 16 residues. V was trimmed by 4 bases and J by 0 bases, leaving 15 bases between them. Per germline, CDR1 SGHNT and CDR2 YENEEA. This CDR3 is CASSSHFEGNQETQYF. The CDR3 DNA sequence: TGTGCCAGCAGCTCCCATTTCGAGGGTAACCAAGAGACCCAGTACTTC.

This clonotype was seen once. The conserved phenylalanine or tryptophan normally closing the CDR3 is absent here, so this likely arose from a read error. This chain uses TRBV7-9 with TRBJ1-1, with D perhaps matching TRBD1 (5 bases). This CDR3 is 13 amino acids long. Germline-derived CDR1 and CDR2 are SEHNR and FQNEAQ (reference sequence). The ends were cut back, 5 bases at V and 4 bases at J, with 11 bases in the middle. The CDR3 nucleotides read TGTGCCAGCAGCCCCGGGGGTAGCACTGAAGCTTTCCTT. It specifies CASSPGGSTEAFL.

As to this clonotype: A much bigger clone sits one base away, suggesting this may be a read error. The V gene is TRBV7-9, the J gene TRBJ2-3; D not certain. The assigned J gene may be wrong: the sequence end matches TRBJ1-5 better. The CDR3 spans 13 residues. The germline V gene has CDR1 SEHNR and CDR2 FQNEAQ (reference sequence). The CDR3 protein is CASSLDFTDTQHF. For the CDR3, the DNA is TGTGCCAGCAGCTTGGACTTCACAGATACGCAGCATTTT.

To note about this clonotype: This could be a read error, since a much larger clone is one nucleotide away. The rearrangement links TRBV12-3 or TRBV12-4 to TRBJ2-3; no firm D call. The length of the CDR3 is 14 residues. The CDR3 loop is CAGSAYGWFDTQYF. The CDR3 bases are TGTGCCGGCAGTGCCTACGGATGGTTCGATACGCAGTATTTT.

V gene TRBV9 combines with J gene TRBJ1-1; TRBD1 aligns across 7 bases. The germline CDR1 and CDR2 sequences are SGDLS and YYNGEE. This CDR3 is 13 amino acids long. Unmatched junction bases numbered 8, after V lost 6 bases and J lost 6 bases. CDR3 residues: CASTDRDSPEAFF. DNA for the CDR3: TGTGCCAGCACCGACAGGGATTCCCCTGAAGCTTTCTTT.

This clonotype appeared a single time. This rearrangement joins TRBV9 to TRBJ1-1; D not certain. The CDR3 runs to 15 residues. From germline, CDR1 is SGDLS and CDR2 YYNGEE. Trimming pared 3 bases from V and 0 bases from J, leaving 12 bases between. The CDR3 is CASSAGGGVNTEAFF. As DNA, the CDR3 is TGTGCCAGCAGCGCCGGAGGTGGAGTGAACACTGAAGCTTTCTTT.

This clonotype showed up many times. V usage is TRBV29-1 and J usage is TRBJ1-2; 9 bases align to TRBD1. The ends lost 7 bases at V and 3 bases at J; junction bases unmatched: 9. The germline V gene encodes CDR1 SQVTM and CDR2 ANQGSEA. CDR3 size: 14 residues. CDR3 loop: CSATNRGRDYGYTF. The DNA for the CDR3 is TGCAGCGCGACAAACAGGGGGCGAGACTATGGCTACACCTTC.